This TCR beta chain was recovered during a study of cytomegalovirus exposure and HLA in healthy donors. Separate from the roughly 610-subject first cohort, the 120-subject validation cohort was the one that the donors belonged to. Here immunoSEQ multiplex PCR was the method, and the copy in TCRdb shows in-frame clones only, minus some. The sample consists of fewer than 250,000 clones, around 87% of them appearing once. Sequencing was done on a sample of PBMCs. The sequence was obtained from a woman aged 18-30 years in good health and CMV-seropositive.

The DNA for the CDR3 is TGCGCCAGCAGCCCCGGGGGGGGCGGTGGGGACACTGAAGCTTTCTTT. Translating gives CASSPGGGGGDTEAFF. The genes are TRBV5-1 and TRBJ1-1; tentative D call: TRBD1 (6 bases). CDR3 length: 16 residues. Germline CDR1 and CDR2: SGHRS and YFSETQ. V lost 4 bases to trimming and J lost 3 bases, with 19 bases between them.